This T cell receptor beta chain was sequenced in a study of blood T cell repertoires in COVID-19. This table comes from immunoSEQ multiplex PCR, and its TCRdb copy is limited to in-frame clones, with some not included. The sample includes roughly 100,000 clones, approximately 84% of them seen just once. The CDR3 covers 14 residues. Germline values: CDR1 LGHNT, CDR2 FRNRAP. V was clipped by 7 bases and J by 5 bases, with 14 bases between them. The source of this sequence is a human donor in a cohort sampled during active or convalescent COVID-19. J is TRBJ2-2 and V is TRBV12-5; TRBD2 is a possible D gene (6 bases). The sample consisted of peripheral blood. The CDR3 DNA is TGTGCTAGTGCCCCCGTTGGGGGGACCGGGGAGCTGTTTTTT. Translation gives CASAPVGGTGELFF.